This TCR beta chain was observed in a study of T cells in Graves' hyperthyroidism and ophthalmopathy. Study context: Peripheral blood was obtained at initial diagnosis, preceding any treatment. Study-level points and caveats: It was a median 6.5 months before onset that the model predicted ophthalmopathy.

Per germline, CDR1 LGHDT and CDR2 YNNKEL (reference sequence). The CDR3 totals 15 residues. J was trimmed by 3 bases and V by 4 bases; bases with no gene match: 4. In this sample, this clonotype turned up many times. The antigen is not known. The source material, RNA transcripts, was used to amplify TCR beta CDR3 regions. A first-round RT-PCR of the TCR CDR3 used the HTBI primer set. TCRdb reprocessed the multiplex PCR reads via MiXCR and lists one record per CDR3 protein. The repertoire consists of around 400,000 distinct CDR3 sequences, with 12% to 15% occurring once and the leading ten covering about 21%.

This TCR was sampled from a woman aged 60-70 years with Graves' ophthalmopathy. Sequenced sample: blood. The rearrangement uses TRBV3-1 and TRBJ1-4; 8 bases fit TRBD1. The CDR3 region is CASSLQGAANEKLFF. CDR3 DNA: TGTGCCAGCAGCCTTCAGGGGGCTGCTAATGAAAAACTGTTTTTT.